This T cell receptor (beta chain) was recovered during a study of Ad26.COV2.S vaccination and SARS-CoV-2 variants (dated by TCRdb to 2020 to 2022). Turning to the overall study: Donors in the vaccine arm were drawn from COV1001, a multicentre, randomized, double-blind, placebo-controlled phase I-IIa trial testing Ad26.COV2.S in healthy adults. Ad26.COV2.S was administered intramuscularly at a dose of 5x10^10 or 1x10^11 viral particles, either as one shot or as two shots given 56 days apart. TCRbeta repertoire sequencing was used to assess the specificity and breadth of SARS-CoV-2-reactive T cell receptors after Ad26.COV2.S vaccination. A total of approximately 32 samples were included in the TCR-sequenced set, comprising some 20 Ad26.COV2.S vaccine recipients, 5 placebo recipients and 8 SARS-CoV-2 convalescent individuals. Participants in the trial were split at random into five groups of five each, receiving low-dose or high-dose Ad26.COV2.S once or twice, or else placebo on both occasions. Throughout the experiments and outcome assessment, investigators stayed blinded to trial group allocation. What the work shows at the level of the full study, not this receptor alone: The authors noted that total T cell responses may have been underestimated by the TCR breadth and depth analyses. The study was not powered to compare responses between vaccine doses or regimens. Ad26.COV2.S recipients had higher spike-specific TCR breadth than placebo recipients (P = 0.0014). Vaccine and placebo recipients had comparable non-spike TCR breadth, which fits with the vaccine containing only spike. After vaccination, substantial breadth of spike-specific CD8+ and CD4+ T cell responses was reported.

The immunoSEQ Assay was the method used to sequence TCRbeta CDR3 regions. After extraction, genomic DNA underwent amplification by bias-controlled multiplex PCR, followed by high-throughput sequencing. Turning to the authors' computational methods: To quantify the absolute abundance of each unique TCRbeta CDR3 region, sequences were collapsed and filtered. T cell fraction was estimated by normalizing TCRbeta template counts to usable DNA, which was measured by amplifying reference genes present in all nucleated cells. Repertoire TCRs were annotated as SARS-CoV-2-specific when V gene, CDR3 amino acid sequence and J gene were exactly matched to a known reactive TCR set. The reference SARS-CoV-2 TCR set was obtained from MIRA and was filtered for enrichment in COVID-19-positive ImmuneCODE repertoires, whereby public or cross-reactive TCRs were removed. Using the MIRA antigens, annotated TCRs were further analysed by specific ORF or by position within an ORF. Breadth was defined as the number of annotated unique rearrangements divided by the total number of unique productive rearrangements, and depth was defined as the summed frequency of the annotated unique rearrangements. Two-sided Wilcoxon rank-sum tests were used to compare TCR breadth between groups. TCRdb retrieved this table from immuneACCESS and kept in-frame rearrangements only. Not all clones are present; in checked studies, unresolved V genes account for under half, and no reason is known for the remainder. The V and J calls and clone size were taken over from that table, and D and trimming were inferred from the DNA. This sample comprises hundreds of thousands of clones, around 90% of them detected only once. Clones ranked in the top ten supply 1.5% of the sample.

This clone was found a few times. The antigen it binds to is not known. The junction and the germline gene differ at one end; a read error may be behind it. The treatment or condition label corresponds to: around 19 received Ad26.COV2.S at low or high dose, single or two shots; 5 received placebo; per-sample allocation not given. For vaccine and placebo recipients, the sequenced repertoires came from samples collected on day 63 after the first injection. Between 29 July and 7 August 2020, Cohort 1b enrolled approximately 26 adults aged 18-55 years at one site in Boston, USA. Ad26.COV2.S was a replication-incompetent adenovirus type 26 vector that expressed a prefusion-stabilized SARS-CoV-2 spike protein derived from the original Wuhan strain. The germline V gene gives CDR1 as MGHRA and CDR2 as YSYEKL. The CDR3 contains 12 residues, cysteine and phenylalanine counted. The retained sequence is limited to the CDR3, 36 bases, with the frame set at the first base.

This specimen consisted of peripheral blood, obtained in a trial of Ad26.COV2.S vaccine versus placebo. The receptor was derived from a person between 18 and 59 years old who received the Ad26.COV2.S COVID-19 vaccine or a placebo. The chain is made from TRBV4-1 and TRBJ2-7; the D region may be TRBD1 or TRBD2, each matching 5 bases equally. The CDR3 protein sequence reads: CASSQDGAQKAF. The bases read TGCGCCAGCAGCCAAGACGGGGCGCAAAAGGCCTTC.